The 15 T cell receptor beta chains below all came from one sample that was sequenced in a study of cytomegalovirus exposure and HLA in healthy donors (dated by TCRdb to 2017 to 2019). Libraries were built with the immunoSEQ multiplex PCR assay. The multiplex PCR relied on a mix of 60 forward primers for TCR Vbeta segments and 13 reverse primers for TCR Jbeta segments. TCRdb holds this immuneACCESS table with in-frame rearrangements only. Some clones are missing; in checked studies, unresolved V genes explain under half, and the rest has no known cause. The sample table records 85,000 to 130,000 clones; about three quarters of these occur just once. Clones ranked in the top ten supply around 5.8% of the sample. Sequencing used PBMCs. The source of these receptors is a woman aged 45-60 years in good health and CMV-seropositive.

The V and J genes are TRBV5-1 and TRBJ1-4, with D unclear. This CDR3 region has 18 residues. The V and J ends lost 4 bases and 0 bases respectively, with 19 bases between them. Germline V gene data show CDR1 as SGHRS and CDR2 as YFSETQ. CDR3 sequence reads: CASSPSSGWPPTNEKLFF. The CDR3 DNA sequence: TGCGCCAGCAGCCCCTCATCGGGTTGGCCTCCAACTAATGAAAAACTGTTTTTT.

This chain joins TRBV5-1 and TRBJ1-2, with 7 bases matching TRBD1. The ends lost 0 bases at V and 2 bases at J; junction bases unmatched: 4. The CDR3 spans 15 residues. CDR1 is SGHRS and CDR2 is YFSETQ in the germline V gene. CDR3 nucleotides: TGCGCCAGCAGCTTGGGTAGGGGGCAGAACTATGGCTACACCTTC. This gives the protein CASSLGRGQNYGYTF.

The table lists this clone with a count of one. The rearrangement joins TRBV12-5 to TRBJ1-1; TRBD1 matches 10 bases. This CDR3 contains 16 residues. With V trimmed by 0 bases and J by 5 bases, 6 bases remained unmatched. CDR1 is LGHNT and CDR2 is FRNRAP in the germline V gene. The CDR3 DNA reads as TGTGCTAGTGGTTTGGTACTTGACAGGGGGCTTACTGAAGCTTTCTTT. Translation gives CASGLVLDRGLTEAFF. The full variable domain, completed using reference TRBV12-5 and TRBJ1-1, is DARVTQTPRHKVTEMGQEVTMRCQPILGHNTVFWYRQTMMQGLELLAYFRNRAPLDDSGMPKDRFSAEMPDATLATLKIQPSEPRDSAVYFCASGLVLDRGLTEAFFGQGTRLTVV.

V usage is TRBV5-6 and J usage is TRBJ2-4; 7 bases line up with TRBD1. The junction had 4 bases not matched to a gene; V was cut back by 10 bases and J by 3 bases. Germline V gives CDR1 SGHDT, CDR2 YYEEEE. The CDR3 totals 12 residues. Here the CDR3 DNA reads TGTGCCTCTGCAGGGGGCAAAAACATTCAGTACTTC. This translates into CASAGGKNIQYF.

The chain combines TRBV16 with TRBJ1-1; D is perhaps TRBD1 (6 bases). Trimming cost V 5 bases and J 1 base, with 11 bases left between them. CDR1 is KGHSY, CDR2 FQNENV, per germline. The CDR3 extends over 14 amino acids. Written as DNA, the CDR3 is TGTGCCAGCAGCGCCAGGGGTTCGAACACTGAAGCTTTCTTT. Its protein is CASSARGSNTEAFF.

The CDR3 here is CASSPSGRLDGYTF. CDR3 DNA: TGTGCCAGCAGCCCCTCAGGGAGGTTGGATGGCTACACCTTC. V and J are TRBV4-2 and TRBJ1-2, with D maybe TRBD1 (5 bases). Trimming shortened V by 4 bases and J by 6 bases, and 15 bases separated the two germline ends. CDR1 and CDR2 from the germline V gene are LGHNA and YNFKEQ. This CDR3 is 14 amino acids long.

CDR3 region: CASSLAGGRRGYTF. CDR3 in DNA: TGCGCCAGCAGCTTGGCAGGGGGAAGACGAGGCTACACCTTC. V usage is TRBV5-1 and J usage is TRBJ1-2; 7 bases agree with TRBD1. CDR3 size: 14 residues. J lost 8 bases, V lost 0 bases, and 7 bases had no gene match. Looked up from germline, CDR1 is SGHRS and CDR2 is YFSETQ.

The chain is built from TRBV7-8 and TRBJ2-3; tentatively, D is TRBD2 (6 bases). V shed 5 bases and J shed 1 base, with 13 bases lying between them. The CDR3 loop spans 15 amino acids. Looked up from germline, CDR1 is SGHVS and CDR2 is FQNEAQ. Here the CDR3 DNA reads TGTGCCAGCAGCGTCCAAGGAGGGCGCACAGATACGCAGTATTTT. Its translation: CASSVQGGRTDTQYF.

In DNA, the CDR3 is TGTGCCAGCAGCCCTGGCGCGGTCCAAGAGACCCAGTACTTC. It translates to CASSPGAVQETQYF. The chain carries TRBV5-6 and TRBJ2-5; D gene unclear. Trimming took 4 bases from V and 1 from J, leaving 11 bases between them. The CDR3 consists of 14 residues. Germline assignment: CDR1 SGHDT and CDR2 YYEEEE.

V gene TRBV2 combines with J gene TRBJ2-1, with D uncertain. The V and J ends lost 6 bases and 0 bases respectively, with 12 bases between them. This CDR3 comprises 15 residues. CDR1 and CDR2 from the germline V gene are SNHLY and FYNNEI. The DNA of the CDR3 is TGTGCCAGCAGGAGTCTTGAGAGCTCCTACAATGAGCAGTTCTTC. It yields the protein CASRSLESSYNEQFF. Together with reference TRBV2 and TRBJ2-1, the CDR3 gives the full variable domain: EPEVTQTPSHQVTQMGQEVILRCVPISNHLYFYWYRQILGQKVEFLVSFYNNEISEKSEIFDDQFSVERPDGSNFTLKIRSTKLEDSAMYFCASRSLESSYNEQFFGPGTRLTVL.

Points on this clone: A read error may produce the germline difference seen at one junction end. V is TRBV7-7 and J is TRBJ2-7, with TRBD2 identical over 13 bases. The CDR3 totals 15 residues. Germline CDR1 SSHAT, CDR2 FNYEAQ (reference sequence). The DNA of the CDR3 is TGTGCTAGCAGCCCCGGACTAGCGGGGGTCTACGAGCAGTACTTC. This gives the protein CASSPGLAGVYEQYF.

The sample holds many counts of this clone. The rearrangement uses TRBV4-3 and TRBJ1-1; tentative D call: TRBD1 (6 bases). The CDR3 covers 15 residues. Germline V gene data show CDR1 as LGHNA and CDR2 as YSLEER. Trimming took off 2 bases at V and 7 bases at J, with 17 bases between the two ends. The CDR3 spells CASSQLRGGADEAFF. The CDR3 nucleotides are TGCGCCAGCAGCCAATTAAGGGGGGGCGCCGATGAAGCTTTCTTT.

There are a few counts of this clone. The genes are TRBV6-1 and TRBJ2-5; D is ambiguous. With the DNA end fitting TRBJ2-7 better, the J assignment may be wrong. The CDR3 runs to 13 residues. CDR1 MNHNS and CDR2 SASEGT come from the germline V gene. CDR3 DNA sequence: TGTGCCAGCAGTGAAGCACGACACCGCGAGCAGTACTTC. This translates into CASSEARHREQYF.

This clone was recorded once. The chain joins TRBV28 to TRBJ1-5; D gene uncertain. This CDR3 comprises 16 residues. The germline CDR1 and CDR2 sequences are MDHEN and SYDVKM. V was shortened by 8 bases and J by 3 bases, with 20 bases between the two germline ends. CDR3 amino acids: CASALGGSAYNQPQHF. CDR3 bases: TGTGCCAGCGCCCTCGGAGGCAGCGCTTACAATCAGCCCCAGCATTTT.

This rearrangement joins TRBV27 to TRBJ1-1, with D maybe TRBD1 (6 bases). CDR1 is MNHEY and CDR2 is SMNVEV in the germline V gene (reference sequence). This CDR3 spans 17 amino acids. Between the trimmed V and J ends, which lost 2 bases and 5 bases, there was a span of 21 bases. The CDR3 region has the DNA TGTGCCAGCAGTTTAGGGCAGGGGATAGGCTTAAGGACTGAAGCTTTCTTT. Its protein product is CASSLGQGIGLRTEAFF.